The 7 T cell receptor beta chains below were found in one sample sequenced in a study of T and B cells in COVID-19 patients. TRB rearrangements were amplified by multiplex PCR with BIOMED2 TRB-A/B primers. TCRdb reprocessed the multiplex PCR reads via MiXCR and lists one record per CDR3 protein. The data show 7,000 or so distinct CDR3 sequences, approximately 24% seen once. Each TRB amplification used roughly 230-550 ng of genomic DNA from blood. The sample was blood. The receptors shown here come from a human donor with active COVID-19.

The chain uses TRBV11-3 and TRBJ2-5; 12 positions match TRBD2. The junction had 5 bases not matched to a gene; V was cut back by 5 bases and J by 4 bases. CDR3 length: 15 amino acids. From germline, CDR1 is SGHNT and CDR2 YENEEA. CDR3 amino acids: CASSPLAGGGETQYF. The CDR3 nucleotides read TGTGCCAGCAGCCCACTAGCGGGAGGAGGAGAGACCCAGTACTTC.

The genes are TRBV15 and TRBJ1-5, with D unclear. CDR1 and CDR2 from the germline V gene are LNHNV and YYDKDF (reference sequence). This CDR3 comprises 14 residues. Trimming stripped 0 bases from V and 4 bases from J, with 7 bases between. CDR3 residues: CATSREPGNQPQHF. The CDR3 coding sequence is TGTGCCACCAGCAGAGAACCTGGGAATCAGCCCCAGCATTTT.

This clonotype occurred a few times. The chain combines TRBV5-1 with TRBJ1-2; D call uncertain. The CDR3 loop spans 14 amino acids. CDR1 is SGHRS, CDR2 YFSETQ, per germline. Trimming removed 3 bases from V and 4 bases from J, with 13 bases in between. CDR3 bases: TGCGCCAGCAGCTCGGTAGACGGAATCTATGGCTACACCTTC. Its translation is CASSSVDGIYGYTF. Drawing the rest from reference TRBV5-1 and TRBJ1-2, the complete variable domain is KAGVTQTPRYLIKTRGQQVTLSCSPISGHRSVSWYQQTPGQGLQFLFEYFSETQRNKGNFPGRFSGRQFSNSRSEMNVSTLELGDSALYLCASSSVDGIYGYTFGSGTRLTVV.

The rearrangement joins TRBV27 to TRBJ1-2, with D possibly TRBD1 on 5 matching bases. Germline loops: CDR1 MNHEY, CDR2 SMNVEV (reference sequence). Trimming shortened V by 6 bases and J by 4 bases, and 18 bases separated the two germline ends. CDR3 length equals 15 residues. This chain's CDR3 is CASRPTGTMSYGYTF. CDR3 bases: TGTGCCAGCAGACCAACCGGGACCATGAGCTATGGCTACACCTTC.

Sample share makes this clonotype medium-sized. The V and J genes are TRBV15 and TRBJ2-3, with D tentatively TRBD2 (5 bases). V was trimmed by 5 bases and J by 7 bases, leaving 13 bases between them. The CDR3 has 13 amino acids. CDR1 is LNHNV and CDR2 is YYDKDF in the germline V gene (reference sequence). CDR3 amino acids: CATSERPPHTQYF. CDR3 sequence (DNA): TGTGCCACCAGCGAGCGGCCCCCCCATACGCAGTATTTT. The full variable domain, in which reference TRBV15 and TRBJ2-3 provide the parts outside the CDR3, is DAMVIQNPRYQVTQFGKPVTLSCSQTLNHNVMYWYQQKSSQAPKLLFHYYDKDFNNEADTPDNFQSRRPNTSFCFLDIRSPGLGDTAMYLCATSERPPHTQYFGPGTRLTVL.

V gene TRBV7-2 combines with J gene TRBJ2-7, with 11 bases aligning to TRBD2. CDR1 and CDR2 (germline): SGHTA, FQGNSA. CDR3 length equals 16 residues. CDR3 protein: CVRSLAWLAGGGEQYF. The CDR3 nucleotides are TGTGTCAGAAGCTTAGCGTGGCTAGCGGGAGGAGGTGAGCAGTACTTC.

Sample share makes this clonotype medium-sized. The chain joins TRBV27 to TRBJ2-6; D call uncertain. The CDR3 is 15 residues long. The V end was cut by 5 bases, the J end by 2 bases, with 10 bases between. Germline CDR1 and CDR2: MNHEY and SMNVEV (reference sequence). The CDR3 loop is CASSIGLTGANVLTF. CDR3 nucleotide sequence: TGTGCCAGCAGTATAGGGTTAACTGGGGCCAACGTCCTGACTTTC.